These T cell receptor beta chains were read from a single sample in a study of T cells after yellow fever vaccination. TCRdb used MiXCR to reprocess the 5' RACE reads, holding one entry per CDR3 protein. Of just under 600,000 distinct CDR3 sequences listed, roughly 13% are singletons. The starting material was PBMCs, obtained on the day of the yellow fever booster vaccination. Receptor source: a man under 40 who received the YFV17D yellow fever vaccine. Both conserved end residues are part of each CDR3. The D gene is left open where the match is weak. Rows give clone size only sometimes, using once, few, many, or a class for an expanded clone.

J,V,size,D,DNA,CDR3
TRBJ2-7,TRBV20-1,-,-,TGCAGTGCTAGACCTACTGAGCTCTTCGAGCAGTACTTC,CSARPTELFEQYF
TRBJ1-4,TRBV30,few,-,TGTGCCTGGAGTTCCTGGGAGTATGAAAAACTGTTTTTT,CAWSSWEYEKLFF
TRBJ2-3,TRBV7-6,-,TRBD1,TGTGCCAGCAGCTTAGAAGGGGACAGGGGTTCAGATACGCAGTATTTT,CASSLEGDRGSDTQYF
TRBJ1-6,TRBV12-3/TRBV12-4,few,-,TGTGCCAGCAGAGATCAGGACAGCTATAATTCACCCCTCCACTTT,CASRDQDSYNSPLHF
TRBJ1-2,TRBV18,few,-,TGTGCCAGCTCACCAAACGGGGACTATGGCTACACCTTC,CASSPNGDYGYTF
TRBJ2-7,TRBV30,-,-,TGTGCCTGGAGTGTACGCGGCCGGGTTCTCCTGGAGCAGTACTTC,CAWSVRGRVLLEQYF
TRBJ2-3,TRBV7-2,few,-,TGTGCCAGCAGCCCCCAGGGGACTACTAGCACAGATACGCAGTATTTT,CASSPQGTTSTDTQYF
TRBJ2-2,TRBV7-2,-,TRBD2,TGTGCCAGCAGTCCACTAGCGGGATTTGCGAACACCGGGGAGCTGTTTTTT,CASSPLAGFANTGELFF
TRBJ2-1,TRBV12-3/TRBV12-4,many,-,TGTGCCAGCAGTTTACCACCGGGACCTCCTCGTGACTTC,CASSLPPGPPRDF
TRBJ1-1,TRBV7-2,few,-,TGTGCCAGCAGCTTAGGGCGTATCATGAACACTGAAGCTTTCTTT,CASSLGRIMNTEAFF
TRBJ2-3,TRBV5-1,few,-,TGCGCCAGCAGCTTGGCGCGGCCCTACACAGATACGCAGTATTTT,CASSLARPYTDTQYF
TRBJ2-2,TRBV12-3/TRBV12-4,few,TRBD1,TGTGCCAGCAGTCCGGGACAGGGGAGCACCGGGGAGCTGTTTTTT,CASSPGQGSTGELFF
TRBJ1-4,TRBV7-2,few,-,TGTGCCAGCAGCTTAGACCCCGGCTTCTCGGAGGTGTTTTTT,CASSLDPGFSEVFF
TRBJ2-3,TRBV14,-,-,TGTGCCAGCAGCCAACTGGGAAGTAGGGCAGATACGCAGTATTTT,CASSQLGSRADTQYF